The 9 T cell receptor beta chains reported below all come from one sample, sequenced in a study of T-cell memory formation after mild COVID-19. TCRdb processed the 5' RACE reads anew with MiXCR; each CDR3 protein has one entry. The data show approximately 150,000 distinct CDR3 sequences, roughly 21% seen once. Sample: PBMCs or a T cell subset sorted from them (not recorded which). These TCRs come from an adult woman who had mild COVID-19 (a few samples of this study predate the infection). Cell type and time point are not known.

This chain joins TRBV12-3 or TRBV12-4 and TRBJ1-2, with 8 bases matching TRBD1. The trim removed 2 bases at V and 4 bases at J, leaving 6 bases unmatched. This CDR3 region has 15 residues. CDR3 DNA sequence: TGTGCCAGCAGTTTAAAAGGACAGGGTGGCTATGGCTACACCTTC. Its protein is CASSLKGQGGYGYTF.

This clonotype was seen a few times. The chain combines TRBV5-5 with TRBJ2-1; D is possibly TRBD2 (6 bases). V lost 0 bases to trimming and J lost 4 bases, with 11 bases between them. In germline, CDR1 is SGHKS, CDR2 YYEKEE (reference sequence). The CDR3 consists of 15 residues. Here the CDR3 reads CASSLGLAEYNEQFF. The CDR3 DNA follows: TGTGCCAGCAGCTTGGGCTTAGCGGAGTACAATGAGCAGTTCTTC.

The chain uses TRBV5-1 and TRBJ2-7; D perhaps matches TRBD2 (6 bases). The CDR3 totals 15 residues. Germline CDR1 reads SGHRS; CDR2 reads YFSETQ. Trimming shortened V by 0 bases and J by 4 bases, and 14 bases separated the two germline ends. CDR3 sequence reads: CASSLVGRGGYEQYF. CDR3 sequence (DNA): TGCGCCAGCAGCTTGGTAGGGCGGGGCGGTTACGAGCAGTACTTC.

This clonotype was detected only a few times. This chain joins TRBV2 and TRBJ1-5, with D hard to call. The CDR3 covers 15 residues. Germline CDR1 SNHLY, CDR2 FYNNEI. V dropped 3 bases and J dropped 2 bases, with 11 bases sitting between them. The CDR3 nucleotides read TGTGCCAGCAGTGAGGCCCCGGCGCGCAATCAGCCCCAGCATTTT. As protein: CASSEAPARNQPQHF.

The V call is TRBV3-1, the J call TRBJ2-5; 12 nucleotides align to TRBD2. This CDR3 region has 15 residues. CDR1 LGHDT and CDR2 YNNKEL come from the germline V gene (reference sequence). V dropped 0 bases and J dropped 4; count of bases not matched to a gene: 0. The CDR3 here is CASSQEGLAGETQYF. The CDR3 DNA follows: TGTGCCAGCAGCCAAGAGGGACTAGCGGGAGAGACCCAGTACTTC.

This clonotype was detected only once. This chain uses TRBV24-1 with TRBJ2-1; the D gene is possibly TRBD2 (7 bases). V lost 4 bases and J 2 bases, leaving 11 bases between the germline ends. The V gene's germline CDR1 is KGHDR and CDR2 SFDVKD. This CDR3 is 15 amino acids long. CDR3 amino acids: CATSDSGGPYNEQFF. Written as DNA, the CDR3 is TGTGCCACCAGTGACTCGGGGGGCCCCTACAATGAGCAGTTCTTC.

This clonotype was counted only a few times. The chain combines TRBV4-1 with TRBJ2-7; D possibly corresponds to TRBD1 (6 bases). The CDR3 covers 15 residues. Germline V gene sequence: CDR1 MGHRA, CDR2 YSYEKL. V lost 2 bases and J lost 1, with 12 bases in between. DNA for the CDR3: TGCGCCAGCAGCCAACCTCTAGGGGGATCCTACGAGCAGTACTTC. As protein: CASSQPLGGSYEQYF.

This clonotype was detected only a few times. The genes are TRBV12-3 or TRBV12-4 and TRBJ1-1, with D unresolved. Trimming shortened V by 5 bases and J by 3 bases, and 13 bases separated the two germline ends. The CDR3 runs to 14 residues. The CDR3 coding sequence is TGTGCCAGCAGTCTAGGACCGACTTACACTGAAGCTTTCTTT. Residues: CASSLGPTYTEAFF.

This clonotype occurred a few times. This chain connects TRBV24-1 to TRBJ2-1; no definite D call. Germline V CDR1 and CDR2: KGHDR, SFDVKD. V shed 8 bases and J shed 8 bases, with 9 bases lying between them. CDR3 length equals 11 residues. The CDR3 is CATKSVDEQFF. In DNA form, the CDR3 reads TGTGCCACCAAGAGCGTGGATGAGCAGTTCTTC.